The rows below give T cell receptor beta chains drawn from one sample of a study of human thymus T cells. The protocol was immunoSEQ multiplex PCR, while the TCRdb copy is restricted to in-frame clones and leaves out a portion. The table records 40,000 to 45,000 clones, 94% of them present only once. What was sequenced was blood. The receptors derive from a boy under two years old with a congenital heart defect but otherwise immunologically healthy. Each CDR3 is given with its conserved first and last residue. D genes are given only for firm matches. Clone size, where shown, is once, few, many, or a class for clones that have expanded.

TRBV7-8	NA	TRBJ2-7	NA	CASSSPYEQYF	TGTGCCAGCAGCTCCCCCTACGAGCAGTACTTC
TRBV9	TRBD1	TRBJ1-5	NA	CASSVGQGLNQPQHF	TGTGCCAGCAGCGTGGGACAGGGCCTCAATCAGCCCCAGCATTTT
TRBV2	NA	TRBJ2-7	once	CASKGGTSSIYEQYF	TGTGCCAGCAAAGGCGGGACTTCCTCTATCTACGAGCAGTACTTC
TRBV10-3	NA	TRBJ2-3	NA	CAIKQELPDTQYF	TGTGCCATCAAACAGGAGCTCCCAGATACGCAGTATTTT
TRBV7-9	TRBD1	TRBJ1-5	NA	CASSPGQGSEQPQHF	TGTGCCAGCAGCCCGGGACAGGGGTCGGAGCAGCCCCAGCATTTT
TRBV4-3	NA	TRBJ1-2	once	CASSQDGVYNYGYTF	TGCGCCAGCAGCCAAGATGGGGTTTATAACTATGGCTACACCTTC
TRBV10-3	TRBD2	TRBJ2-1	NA	CAISGGGSYNEQFF	TGTGCCATCAGTGGCGGGGGCTCCTACAATGAGCAGTTCTTC
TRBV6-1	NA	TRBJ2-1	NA	CASSEARGGPGNEQFF	TGTGCCAGCAGTGAAGCGCGCGGGGGCCCGGGGAATGAGCAGTTCTTC
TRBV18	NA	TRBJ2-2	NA	CASSPGRNGELFF	TGTGCCAGCTCACCAGGGCGAAACGGGGAGCTGTTTTTT
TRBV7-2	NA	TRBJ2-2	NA	CASSLLGRTNTGELFF	TGTGCCAGCAGCCTACTAGGACGGACGAACACCGGGGAGCTGTTTTTT
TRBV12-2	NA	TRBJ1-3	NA	CASRLDDMSGGGSGNTIYF	TGTGCAAGTCGCTTAGATGATATGTCAGGGGGTGGATCTGGAAACACCATATATTTT
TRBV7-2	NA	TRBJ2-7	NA	CAGGGDTYEQYF	TGTGCCGGAGGGGGCGACACCTACGAGCAGTACTTC
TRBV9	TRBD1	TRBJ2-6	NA	CASSVEPTGAPNVLTF	TGTGCCAGCAGCGTAGAGCCCACAGGGGCTCCCAACGTCCTGACTTTC
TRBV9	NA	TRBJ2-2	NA	CASSVVLPGGFHTGELFF	TGTGCCAGCAGCGTAGTGTTACCGGGCGGGTTCCACACCGGGGAGCTGTTTTTT
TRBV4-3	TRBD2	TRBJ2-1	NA	CASSQAHGGRSYNEQFF	TGCGCCAGCAGCCAGGCCCACGGGGGGAGGTCCTACAATGAGCAGTTCTTC
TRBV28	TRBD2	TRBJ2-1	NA	CASSFLAGGRNEQFF	TGTGCCAGCAGTTTTCTAGCGGGGGGGCGAAATGAGCAGTTCTTC
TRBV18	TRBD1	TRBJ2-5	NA	CASSFLGQGETQYF	TGTGCCAGCTCATTCCTGGGACAGGGAGAGACCCAGTACTTC
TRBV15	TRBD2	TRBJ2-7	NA	CATSRPGGPYEQYF	TGTGCCACCAGCCGACCGGGAGGACCCTACGAGCAGTACTTC
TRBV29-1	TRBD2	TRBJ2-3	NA	CSVATGGVDTQYF	TGCAGCGTTGCGACGGGGGGAGTAGATACGCAGTATTTT
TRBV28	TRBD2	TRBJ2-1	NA	CASSSFAGGQQEQFF	TGTGCCAGCAGTTCCTTCGCGGGGGGGCAACAAGAGCAGTTCTTC
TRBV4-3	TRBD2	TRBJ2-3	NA	CASSQDRLTSGGTDTQYF	TGCGCCAGCAGCCAAGATCGGTTGACTAGCGGGGGCACAGATACGCAGTATTTT
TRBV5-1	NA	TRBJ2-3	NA	CASSPRGGADTQYF	TGCGCCAGCAGCCCGAGGGGAGGCGCAGATACGCAGTATTTT
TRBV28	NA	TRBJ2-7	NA	CASSFSGNEQYF	TGTGCCAGCAGTTTTTCGGGGAACGAGCAGTACTTC
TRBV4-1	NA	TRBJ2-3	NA	CASSQANTDTQYF	TGCGCCAGCAGCCAAGCAAACACAGATACGCAGTATTTT
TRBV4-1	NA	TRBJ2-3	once	CASSQYYGLLTSTDTQYF	TGCGCCAGCAGCCAGTATTATGGACTTTTAACTAGCACAGATACGCAGTATTTT
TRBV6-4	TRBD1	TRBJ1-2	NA	CASSSSPTGDYGYTF	TGTGCCAGCAGCTCGAGTCCAACAGGGGACTATGGCTACACCTTC
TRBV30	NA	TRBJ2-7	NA	CAWSTGPYEQYF	TGTGCCTGGAGTACAGGCCCCTACGAGCAGTACTTC
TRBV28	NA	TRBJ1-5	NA	CASKGQYNQPQHF	TGTGCCAGCAAAGGCCAATACAATCAGCCCCAGCATTTT
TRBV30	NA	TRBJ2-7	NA	CAWSVIPGTYEQYF	TGTGCCTGGAGTGTAATTCCGGGAACCTACGAGCAGTACTTC
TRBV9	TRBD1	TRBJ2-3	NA	CASSVERAGGTDTQYF	TGTGCCAGCAGCGTAGAAAGGGCAGGGGGAACAGATACGCAGTATTTT
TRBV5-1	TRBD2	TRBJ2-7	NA	CASSLATSGGYEQYF	TGCGCCAGCAGCTTGGCCACTAGCGGGGGTTACGAGCAGTACTTC
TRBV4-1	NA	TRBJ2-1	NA	CASSQVGTNSYNEQFF	TGCGCCAGCAGCCAAGTGGGGACAAACTCCTACAATGAGCAGTTCTTC
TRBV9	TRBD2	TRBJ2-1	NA	CASSVRGDPSYNEQFF	TGTGCCAGCAGCGTACGGGGGGACCCCTCCTACAATGAGCAGTTCTTC
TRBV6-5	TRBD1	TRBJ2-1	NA	CASSYQTGGYNEQFF	TGTGCCAGCAGTTACCAGACAGGGGGTTACAATGAGCAGTTCTTC
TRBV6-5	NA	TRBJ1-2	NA	CASSTHPGRGGYTF	TGTGCCAGCAGTACCCACCCAGGGCGAGGGGGCTACACCTTC
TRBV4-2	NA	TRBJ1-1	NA	CASSPGDGLVEAFF	TGTGCCAGCAGCCCGGGGGACGGCCTAGTTGAAGCTTTCTTT
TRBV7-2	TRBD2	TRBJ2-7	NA	CASSLVAGGRYEQYF	TGTGCCAGCAGCTTAGTGGCGGGGGGGCGGTACGAGCAGTACTTC
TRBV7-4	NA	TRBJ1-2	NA	CASSLSPRGYTF	TGTGCCAGCAGCTTAAGCCCGCGTGGCTACACCTTC
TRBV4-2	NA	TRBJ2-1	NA	CASSFNSRPFNEQFF	TGTGCCAGCAGCTTTAACTCCCGGCCCTTCAATGAGCAGTTCTTC
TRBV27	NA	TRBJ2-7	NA	CASSQGGRVSYEQYF	TGTGCCAGCAGTCAGGGGGGACGGGTATCTTACGAGCAGTACTTC
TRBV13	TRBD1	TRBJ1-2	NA	CASSFGQGFSYGYTF	TGTGCCAGCAGCTTCGGACAGGGATTTTCCTATGGCTACACCTTC
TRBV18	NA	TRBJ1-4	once	CASSPRTNEKLFF	TGTGCCAGCTCACCACGGACTAATGAAAAACTGTTTTTT
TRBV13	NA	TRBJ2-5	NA	CASSLDGGRPGETQYF	TGTGCCAGCAGCTTAGACGGGGGGCGTCCAGGAGAGACCCAGTACTTC
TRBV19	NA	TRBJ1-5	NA	CASSIWGKADQPQHF	TGTGCCAGTAGTATATGGGGGAAAGCGGATCAGCCCCAGCATTTT
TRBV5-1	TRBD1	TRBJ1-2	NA	CASSLGQGINYGYTF	TGCGCCAGCAGCTTGGGACAGGGGATTAACTATGGCTACACCTTC
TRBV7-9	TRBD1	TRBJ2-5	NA	CASSLDRGETQYF	TGTGCCAGCAGCTTAGACAGGGGAGAGACCCAGTACTTC
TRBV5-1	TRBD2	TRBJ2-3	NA	CASSLDSGGARDTQYF	TGCGCCAGCAGCTTGGATAGCGGGGGGGCCAGAGATACGCAGTATTTT
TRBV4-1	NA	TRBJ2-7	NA	CASSRAGILYEQYF	TGCGCTAGCAGCCGAGCAGGGATCCTCTACGAGCAGTACTTC